This TCR beta chain was obtained from a study of CD8 T cells in ankylosing spondylitis. The study's findings and limits: One TCR beta motif, made up of several highly homologous variants, appeared characteristic of ankylosing spondylitis blood.

V trimming: 5 bases; J trimming: 1 base; junction bases outside the gene matches: 4. The CDR3 has 14 residues. Germline CDR1 reads LGHDT; CDR2 reads YNNKEL (reference sequence). TCRdb processed the 5' RACE reads anew with MiXCR; each CDR3 protein has one entry. The sample includes some 800,000 distinct CDR3 sequences, about 12% of them seen just once. About this clonotype itself: Its antigen is unidentified.

V is TRBV3-1 and J is TRBJ1-1; 7 nucleotides line up with TRBD1. The sample taken for sequencing was blood, either unsorted or a sorted T cell fraction (not recorded which). The TCR was taken from a male donor with ankylosing spondylitis. This CDR3 is CASSFKGANTEAFF. The CDR3 DNA follows: TGTGCCAGCAGCTTCAAGGGGGCGAACACTGAAGCTTTCTTT.